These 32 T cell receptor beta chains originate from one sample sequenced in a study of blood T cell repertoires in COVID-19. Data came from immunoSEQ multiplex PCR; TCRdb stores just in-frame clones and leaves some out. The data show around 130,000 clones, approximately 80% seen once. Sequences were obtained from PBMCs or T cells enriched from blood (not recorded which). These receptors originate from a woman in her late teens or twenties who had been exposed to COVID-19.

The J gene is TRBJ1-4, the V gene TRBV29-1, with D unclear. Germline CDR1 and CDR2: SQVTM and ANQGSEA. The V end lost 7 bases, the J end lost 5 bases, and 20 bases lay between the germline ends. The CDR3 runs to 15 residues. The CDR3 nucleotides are TGCAGCGCCCAAACCTTCAGCGCAGCAAATGAAAAACTGTTTTTT. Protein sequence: CSAQTFSAANEKLFF.

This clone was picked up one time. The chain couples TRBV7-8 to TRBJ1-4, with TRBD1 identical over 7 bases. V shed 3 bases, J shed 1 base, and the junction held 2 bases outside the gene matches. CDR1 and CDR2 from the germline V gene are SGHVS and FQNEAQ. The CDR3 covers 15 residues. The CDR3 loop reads CASSFRGRTNEKLFF. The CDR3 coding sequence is TGTGCCAGCAGCTTTAGGGGGCGAACTAATGAAAAACTGTTTTTT.

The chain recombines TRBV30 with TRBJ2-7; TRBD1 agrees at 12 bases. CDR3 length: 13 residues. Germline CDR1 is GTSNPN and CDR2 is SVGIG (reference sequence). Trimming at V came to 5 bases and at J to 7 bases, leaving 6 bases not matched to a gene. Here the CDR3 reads CAWERDRGQEQYF. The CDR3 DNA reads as TGTGCCTGGGAAAGGGACAGGGGGCAAGAGCAGTACTTC.

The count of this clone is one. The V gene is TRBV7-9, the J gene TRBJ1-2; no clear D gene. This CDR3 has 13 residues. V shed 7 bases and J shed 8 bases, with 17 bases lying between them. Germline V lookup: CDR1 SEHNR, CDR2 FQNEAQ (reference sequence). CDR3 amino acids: CASTRSPTEGYTF. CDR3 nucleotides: TGTGCCAGCACCCGATCGCCGACGGAGGGCTACACCTTC. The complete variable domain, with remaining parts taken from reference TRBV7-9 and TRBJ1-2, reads DTGVSQNPRHKITKRGQNVTFRCDPISEHNRLYWYRQTLGQGPEFLTYFQNEAQLEKSRLLSDRFSAERPKGSFSTLEIQRTEQGDSAMYLCASTRSPTEGYTFGSGTRLTVV.

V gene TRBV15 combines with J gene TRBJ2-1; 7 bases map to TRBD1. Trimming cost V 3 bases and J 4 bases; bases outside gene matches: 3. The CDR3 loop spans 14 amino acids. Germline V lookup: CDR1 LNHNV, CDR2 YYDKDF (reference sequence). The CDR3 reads CATSRTGSYNEQFF. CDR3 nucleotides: TGTGCCACCAGCAGGACAGGGAGTTACAATGAGCAGTTCTTC.

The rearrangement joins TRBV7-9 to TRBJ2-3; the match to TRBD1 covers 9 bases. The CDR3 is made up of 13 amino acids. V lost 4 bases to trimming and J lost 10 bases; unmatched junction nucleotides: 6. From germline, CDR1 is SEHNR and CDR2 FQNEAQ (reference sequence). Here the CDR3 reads CASSSATGGPQYF. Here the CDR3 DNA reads TGTGCCAGCAGCTCAGCGACAGGGGGTCCGCAGTATTTT.

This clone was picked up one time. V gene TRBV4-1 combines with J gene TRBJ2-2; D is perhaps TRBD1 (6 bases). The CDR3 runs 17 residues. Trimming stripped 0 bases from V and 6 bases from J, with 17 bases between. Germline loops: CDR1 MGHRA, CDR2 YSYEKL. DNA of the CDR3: TGCGCCAGCAGCCAAGATGGGGCAGGGGATCGAGCCGGGGAGCTGTTTTTT. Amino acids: CASSQDGAGDRAGELFF.

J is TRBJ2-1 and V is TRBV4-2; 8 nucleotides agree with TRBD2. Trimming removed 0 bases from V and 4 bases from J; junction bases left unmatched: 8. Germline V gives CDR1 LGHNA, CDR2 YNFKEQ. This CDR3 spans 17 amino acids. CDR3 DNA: TGTGCCAGCAGCCAAGAACGCGCACTAGCGGTATACAATGAGCAGTTCTTC. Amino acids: CASSQERALAVYNEQFF.

In DNA, the CDR3 is TGTGCCAGCCTTCGAGCGGGAGAAAGCACAGATACGCAGTATTTT. Encoded protein: CASLRAGESTDTQYF. The rearrangement uses TRBV27 and TRBJ2-3; 8 nucleotides agree with TRBD2. V lost 8 bases and J lost 0; bases outside the gene matches: 7. Germline values: CDR1 MNHEY, CDR2 SMNVEV (reference sequence). The length of the CDR3 is 15 residues.

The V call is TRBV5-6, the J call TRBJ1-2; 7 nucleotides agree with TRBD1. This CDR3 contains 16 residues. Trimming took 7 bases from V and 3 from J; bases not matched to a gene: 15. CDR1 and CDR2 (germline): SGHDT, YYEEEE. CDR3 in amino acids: CASLNEGAGRDYGYTF. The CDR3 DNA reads TGTGCCAGCCTCAATGAGGGGGCCGGGAGGGACTATGGCTACACCTTC.

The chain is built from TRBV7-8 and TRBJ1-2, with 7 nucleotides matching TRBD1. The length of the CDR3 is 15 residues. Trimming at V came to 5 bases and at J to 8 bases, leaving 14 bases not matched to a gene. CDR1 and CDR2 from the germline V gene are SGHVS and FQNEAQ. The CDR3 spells CASSQFEGGGRGYTF. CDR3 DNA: TGTGCCAGCAGCCAGTTTGAAGGGGGCGGAAGAGGCTACACCTTC.

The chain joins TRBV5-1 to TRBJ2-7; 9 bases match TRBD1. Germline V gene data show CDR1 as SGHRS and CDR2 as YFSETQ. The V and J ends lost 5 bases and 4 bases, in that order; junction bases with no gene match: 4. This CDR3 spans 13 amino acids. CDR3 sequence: CASRPGQGYEQYF. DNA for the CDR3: TGCGCCAGCAGACCGGGACAGGGTTACGAGCAGTACTTC. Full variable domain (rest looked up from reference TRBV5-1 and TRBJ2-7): KAGVTQTPRYLIKTRGQQVTLSCSPISGHRSVSWYQQTPGQGLQFLFEYFSETQRNKGNFPGRFSGRQFSNSRSEMNVSTLELGDSALYLCASRPGQGYEQYFGPGTRLTVT.

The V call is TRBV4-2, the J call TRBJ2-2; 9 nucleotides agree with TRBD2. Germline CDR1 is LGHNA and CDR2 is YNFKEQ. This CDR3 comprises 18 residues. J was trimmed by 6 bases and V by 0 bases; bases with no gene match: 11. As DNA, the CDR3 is TGTGCCAGCAGCCAAGACCCAGTGGGAGCGGGGGGCCCCGGGGAGCTGTTTTTT. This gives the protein CASSQDPVGAGGPGELFF.

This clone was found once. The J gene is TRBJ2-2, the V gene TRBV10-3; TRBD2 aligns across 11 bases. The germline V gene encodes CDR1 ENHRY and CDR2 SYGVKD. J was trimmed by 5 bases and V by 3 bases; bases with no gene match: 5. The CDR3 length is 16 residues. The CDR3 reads CAISELAGAGTGELFF. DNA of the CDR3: TGTGCCATCAGTGAACTAGCGGGAGCGGGAACCGGGGAGCTGTTTTTT.

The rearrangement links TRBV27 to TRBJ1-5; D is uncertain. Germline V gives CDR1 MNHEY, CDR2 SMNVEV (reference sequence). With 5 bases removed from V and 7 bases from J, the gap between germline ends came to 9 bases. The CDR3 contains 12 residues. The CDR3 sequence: CASSPRVQPQHF. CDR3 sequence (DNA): TGTGCCAGCAGTCCCCGGGTCCAGCCCCAGCATTTT.

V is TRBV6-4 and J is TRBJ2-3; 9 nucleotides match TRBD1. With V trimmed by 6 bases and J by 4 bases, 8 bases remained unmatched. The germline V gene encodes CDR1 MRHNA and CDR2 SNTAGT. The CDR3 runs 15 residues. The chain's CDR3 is CASREYRGPPDTQYF. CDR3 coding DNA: TGTGCCAGCAGGGAATACAGGGGGCCCCCAGATACGCAGTATTTT.

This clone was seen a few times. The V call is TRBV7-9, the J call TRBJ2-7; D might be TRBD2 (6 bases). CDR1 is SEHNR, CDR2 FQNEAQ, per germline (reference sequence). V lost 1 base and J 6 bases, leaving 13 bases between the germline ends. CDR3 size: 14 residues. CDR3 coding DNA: TGTGCCAGCAGCTTAGAAGAAGGACTACGCGAGCAGTACTTC. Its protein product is CASSLEEGLREQYF. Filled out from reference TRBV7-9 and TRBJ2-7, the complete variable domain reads DTGVSQNPRHKITKRGQNVTFRCDPISEHNRLYWYRQTLGQGPEFLTYFQNEAQLEKSRLLSDRFSAERPKGSFSTLEIQRTEQGDSAMYLCASSLEEGLREQYFGPGTRLTVT.

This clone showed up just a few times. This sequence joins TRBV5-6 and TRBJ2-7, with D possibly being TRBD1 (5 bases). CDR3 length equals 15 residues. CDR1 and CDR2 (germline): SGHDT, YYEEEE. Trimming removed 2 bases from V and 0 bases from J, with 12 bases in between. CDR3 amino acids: CASSLVQASSYEQYF. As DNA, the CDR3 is TGTGCCAGCAGCTTAGTACAGGCCAGCTCCTACGAGCAGTACTTC.

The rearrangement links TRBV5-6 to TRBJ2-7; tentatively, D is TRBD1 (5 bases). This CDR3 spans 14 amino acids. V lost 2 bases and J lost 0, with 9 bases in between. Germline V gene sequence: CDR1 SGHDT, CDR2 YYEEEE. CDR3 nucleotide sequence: TGTGCCAGCAGCTTTGTTCAGGGCTCCTACGAGCAGTACTTC. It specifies CASSFVQGSYEQYF.

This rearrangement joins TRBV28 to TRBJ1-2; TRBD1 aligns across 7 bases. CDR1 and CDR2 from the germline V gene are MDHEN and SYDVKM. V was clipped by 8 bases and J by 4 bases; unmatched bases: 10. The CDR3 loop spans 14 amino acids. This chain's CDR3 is CASAHPQGSYGYTF. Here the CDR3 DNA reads TGTGCCAGCGCCCACCCACAGGGGTCCTATGGCTACACCTTC.

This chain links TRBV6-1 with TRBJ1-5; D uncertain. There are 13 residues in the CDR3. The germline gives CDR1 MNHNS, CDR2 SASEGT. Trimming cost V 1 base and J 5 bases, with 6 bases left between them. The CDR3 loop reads CASSEERDQPQHF. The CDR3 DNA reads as TGTGCCAGCAGTGAAGAACGAGATCAGCCCCAGCATTTT.

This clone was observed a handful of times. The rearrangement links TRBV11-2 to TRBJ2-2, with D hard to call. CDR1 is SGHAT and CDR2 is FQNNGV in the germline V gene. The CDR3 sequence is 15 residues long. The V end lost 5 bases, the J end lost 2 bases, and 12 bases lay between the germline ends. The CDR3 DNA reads TGTGCCAGCAGCCCACGGTACAGAAACACCGGGGAGCTGTTTTTT. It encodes CASSPRYRNTGELFF.

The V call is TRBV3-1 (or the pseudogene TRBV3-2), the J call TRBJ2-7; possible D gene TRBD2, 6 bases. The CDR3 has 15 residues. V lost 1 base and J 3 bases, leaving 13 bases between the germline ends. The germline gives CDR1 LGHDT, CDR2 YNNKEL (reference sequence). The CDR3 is CASSQGLARHYEQYF. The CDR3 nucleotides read TGTGCCAGCAGCCAAGGGCTAGCGCGTCACTACGAGCAGTACTTC.

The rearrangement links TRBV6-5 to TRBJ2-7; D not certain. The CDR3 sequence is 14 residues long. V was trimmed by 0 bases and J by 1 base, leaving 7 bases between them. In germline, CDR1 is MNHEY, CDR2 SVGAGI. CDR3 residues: CASSYSSFSYEQYF. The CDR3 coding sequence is TGTGCCAGCAGTTACTCGTCGTTTTCCTACGAGCAGTACTTC.

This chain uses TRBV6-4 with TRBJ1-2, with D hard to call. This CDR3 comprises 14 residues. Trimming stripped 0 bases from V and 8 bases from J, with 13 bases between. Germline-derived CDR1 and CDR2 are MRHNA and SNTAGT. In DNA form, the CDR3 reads TGTGCCAGCAGTGACTCTGGGTCAGCGAGAGGCTACACCTTC. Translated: CASSDSGSARGYTF.

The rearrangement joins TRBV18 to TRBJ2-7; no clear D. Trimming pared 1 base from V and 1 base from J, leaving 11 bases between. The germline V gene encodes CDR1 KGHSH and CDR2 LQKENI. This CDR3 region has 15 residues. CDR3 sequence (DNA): TGTGCCAGCTCACCACAGTTCGGCGGTTCCTACGAGCAGTACTTC. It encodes CASSPQFGGSYEQYF. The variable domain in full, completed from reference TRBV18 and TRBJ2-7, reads NAGVMQNPRHLVRRRGQEARLRCSPMKGHSHVYWYRQLPEEGLKFMVYLQKENIIDESGMPKERFSAEFPKEGPSILRIQQVVRGDSAAYFCASSPQFGGSYEQYFGPGTRLTVT.

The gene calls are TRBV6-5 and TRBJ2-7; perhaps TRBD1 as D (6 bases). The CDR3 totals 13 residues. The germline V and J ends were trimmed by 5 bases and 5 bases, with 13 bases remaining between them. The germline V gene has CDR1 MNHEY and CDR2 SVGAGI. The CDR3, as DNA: TGTGCCAGCAGTCGGCAGGGGTCGGACGAGCAGTACTTC. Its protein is CASSRQGSDEQYF.

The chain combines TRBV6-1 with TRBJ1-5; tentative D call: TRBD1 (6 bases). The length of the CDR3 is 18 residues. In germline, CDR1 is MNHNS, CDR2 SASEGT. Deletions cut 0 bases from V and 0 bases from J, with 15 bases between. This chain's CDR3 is CASSEARDRTDSNQPQHF. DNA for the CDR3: TGTGCCAGCAGTGAAGCGCGTGACAGGACAGATAGCAATCAGCCCCAGCATTTT.

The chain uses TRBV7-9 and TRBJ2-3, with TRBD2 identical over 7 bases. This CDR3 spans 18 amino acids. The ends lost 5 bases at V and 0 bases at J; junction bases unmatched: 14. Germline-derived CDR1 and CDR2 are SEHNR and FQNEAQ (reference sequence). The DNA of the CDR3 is TGTGCCAGCAGCGAATATAGGGGAGGGACCTCTAGCACAGATACGCAGTATTTT. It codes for CASSEYRGGTSSTDTQYF.

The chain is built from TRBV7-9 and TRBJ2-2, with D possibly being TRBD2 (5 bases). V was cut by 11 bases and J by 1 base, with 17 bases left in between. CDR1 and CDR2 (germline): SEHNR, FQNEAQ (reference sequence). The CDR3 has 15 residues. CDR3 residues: CAPSAGSVNTGELFF. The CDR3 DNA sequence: TGTGCCCCAAGTGCGGGTAGCGTGAACACCGGGGAGCTGTTTTTT. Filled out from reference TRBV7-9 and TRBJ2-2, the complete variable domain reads DTGVSQNPRHKITKRGQNVTFRCDPISEHNRLYWYRQTLGQGPEFLTYFQNEAQLEKSRLLSDRFSAERPKGSFSTLEIQRTEQGDSAMYLCAPSAGSVNTGELFFGEGSRLTVL.

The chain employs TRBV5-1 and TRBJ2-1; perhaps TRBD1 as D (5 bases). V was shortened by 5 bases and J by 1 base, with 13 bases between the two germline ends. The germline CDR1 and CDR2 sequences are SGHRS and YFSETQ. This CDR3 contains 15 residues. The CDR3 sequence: CASRLSGKSYNEQFF. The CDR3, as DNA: TGCGCCAGCAGACTGTCAGGGAAATCCTACAATGAGCAGTTCTTC.

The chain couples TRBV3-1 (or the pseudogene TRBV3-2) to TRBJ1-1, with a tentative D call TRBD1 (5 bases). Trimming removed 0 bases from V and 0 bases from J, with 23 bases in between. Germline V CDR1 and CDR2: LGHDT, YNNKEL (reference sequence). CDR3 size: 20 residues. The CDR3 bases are TGTGCCAGCAGCCAAGACATCGGACAAATATACTCACCTCTGAACACTGAAGCTTTCTTT. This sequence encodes CASSQDIGQIYSPLNTEAFF.